The rows below give T cell receptor beta chains drawn from one sample of a study of identical twins. Each CDR3 protein gets one entry after TCRdb re-called the 5' RACE reads with MiXCR. Of under 300,000 distinct CDR3 sequences listed, around 6.5% are singletons. The sample also formed part of further work on T cells expressing NK-cell markers.

Sequenced sample: CD8+ T cells sorted from blood. All receptors derive from a woman under 30 in good health. Each CDR3 is given with its conserved first and last residue. D genes are given only for firm matches. Size is stated for part of the rows, as once, few or many counts, or as a class when the clone is expanded.

D gene: TRBD2; J gene: TRBJ2-7; clone size: -; V gene: TRBV20-1; CDR3 protein: CSAHGLAGEQYF; CDR3 DNA: TGCAGTGCCCACGGACTAGCGGGCGAGCAGTACTTC
D gene: -; J gene: TRBJ2-1; clone size: few; V gene: TRBV19; CDR3 protein: CASADGKISYNEQFF; CDR3 DNA: TGTGCCAGCGCCGACGGGAAAATTTCCTACAATGAGCAGTTCTTC
D gene: -; J gene: TRBJ1-5; clone size: few; V gene: TRBV7-2; CDR3 protein: CASAREGNQPQHF; CDR3 DNA: TGTGCCAGCGCTAGGGAGGGCAATCAGCCCCAGCATTTT
D gene: TRBD2; J gene: TRBJ2-7; clone size: few; V gene: TRBV20-1; CDR3 protein: CSARSGGRGDYEQYF; CDR3 DNA: TGCAGTGCTCGGTCAGGCGGGAGAGGGGACTACGAGCAGTACTTC
D gene: -; J gene: TRBJ1-1; clone size: few; V gene: TRBV6-2/TRBV6-3; CDR3 protein: CASSYSSRRNQEAFF; CDR3 DNA: TGTGCCAGCAGTTACTCCTCCAGGCGAAATCAAGAAGCTTTCTTT
D gene: TRBD1; J gene: TRBJ1-5; clone size: -; V gene: TRBV27; CDR3 protein: CASRRGLNQPQHF; CDR3 DNA: TGTGCCAGCAGGAGGGGGCTGAATCAGCCCCAGCATTTT
D gene: -; J gene: TRBJ1-6; clone size: -; V gene: TRBV2; CDR3 protein: CATLGPYNSPLHF; CDR3 DNA: TGTGCCACCCTTGGGCCGTATAATTCACCCCTCCACTTT
D gene: -; J gene: TRBJ2-7; clone size: many; V gene: TRBV5-1; CDR3 protein: CASRRGSTYEQYF; CDR3 DNA: TGCGCCAGCAGACGAGGGAGTACCTACGAGCAGTACTTC
D gene: -; J gene: TRBJ2-3; clone size: many; V gene: TRBV4-2; CDR3 protein: CASSQERSTDTQYF; CDR3 DNA: TGTGCCAGCAGCCAAGAGCGGAGCACAGATACGCAGTATTTT
D gene: -; J gene: TRBJ1-2; clone size: few; V gene: TRBV4-3; CDR3 protein: CASSQDAGGSYGYTF; CDR3 DNA: TGCGCCAGCAGCCAAGATGCCGGGGGCAGCTATGGCTACACCTTC
D gene: -; J gene: TRBJ2-2; clone size: few; V gene: TRBV6-2/TRBV6-3; CDR3 protein: CASSSLGETGELFF; CDR3 DNA: TGTGCCAGCAGTTCTTTAGGGGAAACCGGGGAGCTGTTTTTT
D gene: TRBD1; J gene: TRBJ1-3; clone size: many; V gene: TRBV7-9; CDR3 protein: CASSSIQGSSGNTIYF; CDR3 DNA: TGTGCCAGCAGCTCGATACAGGGGAGCTCTGGAAACACCATATATTTT
D gene: TRBD1; J gene: TRBJ1-3; clone size: few; V gene: TRBV2; CDR3 protein: CASRQGATGNTIYF; CDR3 DNA: TGTGCCAGCAGACAGGGGGCCACTGGAAACACCATATATTTT
D gene: -; J gene: TRBJ1-5; clone size: -; V gene: TRBV4-3; CDR3 protein: CASSQEWAASNQPQHF; CDR3 DNA: TGCGCCAGCAGCCAAGAATGGGCAGCCAGCAATCAGCCCCAGCATTTT
D gene: -; J gene: TRBJ2-2; clone size: many; V gene: TRBV9; CDR3 protein: CASSVASGTGELFF; CDR3 DNA: TGTGCCAGCAGCGTAGCTAGTGGGACCGGGGAGCTGTTTTTT
D gene: -; J gene: TRBJ2-6; clone size: few; V gene: TRBV7-3; CDR3 protein: CASRGPTQALSGANVLTF; CDR3 DNA: TGTGCCAGCAGGGGCCCCACGCAGGCCCTCTCTGGGGCCAACGTCCTGACTTTC
D gene: -; J gene: TRBJ2-3; clone size: -; V gene: TRBV29-1; CDR3 protein: CSVEEGASTDTQYF; CDR3 DNA: TGCAGCGTTGAAGAAGGCGCTAGCACAGATACGCAGTATTTT
D gene: -; J gene: TRBJ2-1; clone size: many; V gene: TRBV6-2/TRBV6-3; CDR3 protein: CASSYTDNEQFF; CDR3 DNA: TGTGCCAGCAGTTACACAGACAATGAGCAGTTCTTC
D gene: TRBD1; J gene: TRBJ2-5; clone size: -; V gene: TRBV20-1; CDR3 protein: CSAPELSTGSETQYF; CDR3 DNA: TGCAGTGCTCCAGAACTTTCGACAGGGTCAGAGACCCAGTACTTC
D gene: -; J gene: TRBJ1-1; clone size: many; V gene: TRBV20-1; CDR3 protein: CSARIKVGAEAFF; CDR3 DNA: TGCAGTGCTAGGATTAAGGTTGGCGCTGAAGCTTTCTTT
D gene: -; J gene: TRBJ1-2; clone size: -; V gene: TRBV12-3/TRBV12-4; CDR3 protein: CASSFGAYGYTF; CDR3 DNA: TGTGCCAGCAGTTTCGGGGCCTATGGCTACACCTTC
D gene: -; J gene: TRBJ2-7; clone size: many; V gene: TRBV15; CDR3 protein: CATSRDWEGVGEQYF; CDR3 DNA: TGTGCCACCAGCAGAGATTGGGAAGGGGTCGGCGAGCAGTACTTC
D gene: -; J gene: TRBJ2-4; clone size: -; V gene: TRBV30; CDR3 protein: CAWSGNQNIQYF; CDR3 DNA: TGTGCCTGGTCCGGGAACCAAAACATTCAGTACTTC
D gene: -; J gene: TRBJ2-4; clone size: many; V gene: TRBV5-1; CDR3 protein: CASSHRAPGRAKNIQYF; CDR3 DNA: TGCGCCAGCAGCCATCGGGCTCCAGGTCGAGCCAAAAACATTCAGTACTTC
D gene: -; J gene: TRBJ2-5; clone size: many; V gene: TRBV12-3/TRBV12-4; CDR3 protein: CASSAPTQGLETQYF; CDR3 DNA: TGTGCCAGCAGCGCCCCGACCCAGGGGCTTGAGACCCAGTACTTC